The entry below gives a single T cell receptor beta chain sequence along with its context. These data originate in a study of blood T cell repertoires in COVID-19. TCRdb's copy holds only in-frame clones and misses some; the assay was immunoSEQ multiplex PCR. The repertoire holds about 43,000 clones, with approximately 88% as singletons. Sequencing used peripheral blood. The receptor comes from a man in his 60s with active COVID-19.

As DNA, the CDR3 is TGTGCCAGCAGTACTCGACAGGGGGCTTACGAGCAGTACTTC. The encoded protein is CASSTRQGAYEQYF. The genes are TRBV6-5 and TRBJ2-7, with 10 bases that match TRBD1. After removal of 5 bases from V and 4 bases from J, the junction contained 5 bases not matched to a gene. The CDR3 consists of 14 residues. Per germline, CDR1 MNHEY and CDR2 SVGAGI.